This T cell receptor (beta chain) emerged from a study of identical twins. This clonotype was detected ten times or more. TCRdb processed the 5' RACE reads anew with MiXCR; each CDR3 protein has one entry. The sample has about 200,000 distinct CDR3 sequences; approximately 9% are singletons. This CDR3 has 16 residues. Deletions cut 3 bases from V and 5 bases from J, with 16 bases between. The sequenced sample consisted of memory (CD45RO+) T cells sorted from blood. The chain joins TRBV12-3 or TRBV12-4 to TRBJ2-2; TRBD2 might be the D (6 bases). This receptor was taken from a woman in her late teens or twenties in good health. The DNA of the CDR3 is TGTGCCAGCAGTTTGGAGCAGGGAGGTTGGACCGGGGAGCTGTTTTTT. Protein product: CASSLEQGGWTGELFF.